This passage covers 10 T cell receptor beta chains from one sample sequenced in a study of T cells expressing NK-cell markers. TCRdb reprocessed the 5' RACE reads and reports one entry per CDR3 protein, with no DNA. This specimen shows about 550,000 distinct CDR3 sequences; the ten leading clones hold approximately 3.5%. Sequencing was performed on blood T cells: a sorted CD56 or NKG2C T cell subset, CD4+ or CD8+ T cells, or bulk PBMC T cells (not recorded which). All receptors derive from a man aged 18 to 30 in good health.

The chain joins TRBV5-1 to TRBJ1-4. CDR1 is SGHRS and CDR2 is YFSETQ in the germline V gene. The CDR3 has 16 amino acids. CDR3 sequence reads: CASSFAPGTSNEKLFF.

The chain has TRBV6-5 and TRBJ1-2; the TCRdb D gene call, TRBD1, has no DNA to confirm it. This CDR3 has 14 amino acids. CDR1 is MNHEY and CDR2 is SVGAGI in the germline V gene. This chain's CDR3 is CASSYEGTGHGYTF.

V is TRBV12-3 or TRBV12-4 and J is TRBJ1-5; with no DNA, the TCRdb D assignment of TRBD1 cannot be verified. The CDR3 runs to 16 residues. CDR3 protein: CASSWGDRGLGQPQHF.

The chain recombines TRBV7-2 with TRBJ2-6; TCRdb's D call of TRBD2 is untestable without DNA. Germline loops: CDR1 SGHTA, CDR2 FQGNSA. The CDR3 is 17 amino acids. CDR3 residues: CASSLVGTDSGANVLTF.

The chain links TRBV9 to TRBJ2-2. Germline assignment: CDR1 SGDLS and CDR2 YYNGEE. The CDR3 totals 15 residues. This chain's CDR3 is CASTRGSGNTGELFF.

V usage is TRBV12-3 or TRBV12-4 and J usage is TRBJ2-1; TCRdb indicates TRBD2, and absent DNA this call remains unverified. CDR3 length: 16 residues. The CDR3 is CASSNSGRAWGNEQFF.

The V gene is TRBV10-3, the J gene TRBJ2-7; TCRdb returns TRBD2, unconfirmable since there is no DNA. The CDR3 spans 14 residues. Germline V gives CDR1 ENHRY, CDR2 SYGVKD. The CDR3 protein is CATGSGASSYEQYF.

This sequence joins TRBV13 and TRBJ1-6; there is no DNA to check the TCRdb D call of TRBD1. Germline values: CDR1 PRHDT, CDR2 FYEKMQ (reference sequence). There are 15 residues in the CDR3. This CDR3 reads CASSLEDRGNSPLHF.

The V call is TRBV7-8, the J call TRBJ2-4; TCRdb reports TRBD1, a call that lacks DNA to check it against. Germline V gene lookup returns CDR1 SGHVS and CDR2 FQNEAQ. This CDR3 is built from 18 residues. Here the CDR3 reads CASSLARGRTSAKNIQYF.

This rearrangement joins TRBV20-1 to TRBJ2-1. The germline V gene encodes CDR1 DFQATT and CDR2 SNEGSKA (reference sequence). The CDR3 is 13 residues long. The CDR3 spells CSARGGAVNEQFF.